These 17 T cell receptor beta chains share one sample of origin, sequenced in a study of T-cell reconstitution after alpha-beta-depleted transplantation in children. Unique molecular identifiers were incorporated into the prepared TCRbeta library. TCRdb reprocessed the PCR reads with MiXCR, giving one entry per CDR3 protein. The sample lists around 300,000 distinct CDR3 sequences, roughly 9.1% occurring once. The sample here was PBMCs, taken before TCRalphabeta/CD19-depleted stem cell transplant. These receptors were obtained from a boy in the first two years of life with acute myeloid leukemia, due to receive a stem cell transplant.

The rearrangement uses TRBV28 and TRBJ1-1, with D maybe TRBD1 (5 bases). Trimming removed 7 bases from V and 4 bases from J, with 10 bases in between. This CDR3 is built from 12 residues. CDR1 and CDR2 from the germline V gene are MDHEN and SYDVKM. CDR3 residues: CASTPGVTEAFF. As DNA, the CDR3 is TGTGCCAGCACCCCGGGGGTCACTGAAGCTTTCTTT. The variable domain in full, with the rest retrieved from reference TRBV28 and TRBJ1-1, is DVKVTQSSRYLVKRTGEKVFLECVQDMDHENMFWYRQDPGLGLRLIYFSYDVKMKEKGDIPEGYSVSREKKERFSLILESASTNQTSMYLCASTPGVTEAFFGQGTRLTVV.

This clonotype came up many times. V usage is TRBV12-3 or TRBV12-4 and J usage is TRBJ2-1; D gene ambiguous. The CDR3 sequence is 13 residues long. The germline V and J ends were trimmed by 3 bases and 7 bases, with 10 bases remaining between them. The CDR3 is CASSFPPLNEQFF. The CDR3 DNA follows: TGTGCCAGCAGTTTTCCACCCCTGAATGAGCAGTTCTTC.

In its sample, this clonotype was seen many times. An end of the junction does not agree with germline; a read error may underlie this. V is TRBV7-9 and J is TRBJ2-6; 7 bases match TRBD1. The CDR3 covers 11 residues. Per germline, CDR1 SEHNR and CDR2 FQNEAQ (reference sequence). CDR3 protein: CASSSAGTEAF. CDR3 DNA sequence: TGTGCCAGCAGCTCGGCCGGGACAGAGGCTTTC.

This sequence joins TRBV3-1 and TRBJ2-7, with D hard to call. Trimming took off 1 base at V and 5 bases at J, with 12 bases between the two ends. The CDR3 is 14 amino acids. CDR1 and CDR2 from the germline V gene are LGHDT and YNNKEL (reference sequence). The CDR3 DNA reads TGTGCCAGCAGCCAAGGCTATTTGAGCCACGAGCAGTACTTC. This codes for CASSQGYLSHEQYF.

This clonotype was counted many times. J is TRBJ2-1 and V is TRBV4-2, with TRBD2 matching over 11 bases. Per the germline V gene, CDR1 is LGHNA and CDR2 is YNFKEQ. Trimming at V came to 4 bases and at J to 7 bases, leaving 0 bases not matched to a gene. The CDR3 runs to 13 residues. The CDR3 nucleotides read TGTGCCAGCAGCCGGACTAGCGGGAATGAGCAGTTCTTC. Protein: CASSRTSGNEQFF.

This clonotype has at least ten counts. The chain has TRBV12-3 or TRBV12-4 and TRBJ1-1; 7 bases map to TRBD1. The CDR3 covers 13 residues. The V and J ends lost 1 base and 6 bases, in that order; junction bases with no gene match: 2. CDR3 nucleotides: TGTGCCAGCAGTTTAGGGGACAGCCCTGAAGCTTTCTTT. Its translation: CASSLGDSPEAFF.

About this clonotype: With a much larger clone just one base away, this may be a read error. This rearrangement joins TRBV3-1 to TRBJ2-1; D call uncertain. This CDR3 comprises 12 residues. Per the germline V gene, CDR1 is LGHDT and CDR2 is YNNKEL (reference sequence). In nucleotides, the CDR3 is TGTGCCAGCAGCCAAGTTTGGAATGAGAAGTTCTTC. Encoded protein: CASSQVWNEKFF.

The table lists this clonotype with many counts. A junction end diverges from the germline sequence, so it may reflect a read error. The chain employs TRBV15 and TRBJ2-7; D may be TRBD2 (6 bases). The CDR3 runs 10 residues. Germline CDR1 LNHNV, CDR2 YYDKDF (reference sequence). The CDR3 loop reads CATSPRERRF. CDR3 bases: TGTGCCACCAGCCCTCGGGAGAGGCGCTTC.

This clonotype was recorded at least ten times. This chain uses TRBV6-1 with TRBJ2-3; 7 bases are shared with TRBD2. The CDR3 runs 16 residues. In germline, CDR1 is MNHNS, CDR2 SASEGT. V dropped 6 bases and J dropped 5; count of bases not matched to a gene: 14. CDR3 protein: CASSPLPGRPLDTQYF. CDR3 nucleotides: TGTGCCAGCAGCCCCCTACCCGGGAGGCCGTTAGATACGCAGTATTTT.

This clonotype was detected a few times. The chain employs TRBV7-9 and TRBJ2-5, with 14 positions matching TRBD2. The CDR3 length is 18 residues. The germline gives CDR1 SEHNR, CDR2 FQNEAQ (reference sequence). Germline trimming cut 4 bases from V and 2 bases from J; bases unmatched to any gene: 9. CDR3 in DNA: TGTGCCAGCAGCTACCCCCGGACTAGCGGGGGGTCACAAGAGACCCAGTACTTC. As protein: CASSYPRTSGGSQETQYF.

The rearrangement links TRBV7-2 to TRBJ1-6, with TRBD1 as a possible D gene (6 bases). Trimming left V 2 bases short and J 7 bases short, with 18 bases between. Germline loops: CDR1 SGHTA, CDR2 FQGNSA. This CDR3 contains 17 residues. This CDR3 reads CASSLWEGGGWNSPLHF. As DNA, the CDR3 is TGTGCCAGCAGCTTATGGGAGGGAGGGGGTTGGAATTCACCCCTCCACTTT.

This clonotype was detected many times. In DNA, the CDR3 is TGTGCCAGCAGCCCTACACTAGCGGTCTACGAGCAGTACTTC. The encoded protein is CASSPTLAVYEQYF. This chain links TRBV7-2 with TRBJ2-7, with TRBD2 identical over 8 bases. J gave up 3 bases and V 5 bases, and 6 bases lay outside the gene matches. Looked up from germline, CDR1 is SGHTA and CDR2 is FQGNSA. The CDR3 runs 14 residues.

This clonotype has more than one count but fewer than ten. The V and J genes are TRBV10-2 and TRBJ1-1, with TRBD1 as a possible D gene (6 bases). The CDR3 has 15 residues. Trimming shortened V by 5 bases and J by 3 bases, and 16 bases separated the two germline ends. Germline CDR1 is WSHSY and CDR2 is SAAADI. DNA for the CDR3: TGCGCCAGCAGTACTCTACAGGGAACGGACACTGAAGCTTTCTTT. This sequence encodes CASSTLQGTDTEAFF.

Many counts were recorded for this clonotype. Here the CDR3 DNA reads TGCAGTGCTAGAAGAGATAGGGACAGGGCTAGGCCCCAGCATTTT. It translates to CSARRDRDRARPQHF. This chain joins TRBV20-1 and TRBJ1-5; the match to TRBD1 covers 9 bases. This CDR3 spans 15 amino acids. Germline V gene sequence: CDR1 DFQATT, CDR2 SNEGSKA (reference sequence). V lost 2 bases and J lost 9; bases outside the gene matches: 11.

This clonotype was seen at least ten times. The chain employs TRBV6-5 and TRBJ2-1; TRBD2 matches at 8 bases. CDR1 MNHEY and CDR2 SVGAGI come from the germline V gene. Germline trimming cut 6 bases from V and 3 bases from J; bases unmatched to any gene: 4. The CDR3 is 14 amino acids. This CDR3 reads CASRLAGIYNEQFF. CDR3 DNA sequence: TGTGCCAGCAGGTTAGCGGGAATCTACAATGAGCAGTTCTTC.

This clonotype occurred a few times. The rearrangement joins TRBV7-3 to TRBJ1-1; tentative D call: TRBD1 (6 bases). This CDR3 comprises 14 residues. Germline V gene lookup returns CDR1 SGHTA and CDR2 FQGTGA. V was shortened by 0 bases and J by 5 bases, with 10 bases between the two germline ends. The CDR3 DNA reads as TGTGCCAGCAGCTTAACACCTGGACAGACTGAAGCTTTCTTT. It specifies CASSLTPGQTEAFF.

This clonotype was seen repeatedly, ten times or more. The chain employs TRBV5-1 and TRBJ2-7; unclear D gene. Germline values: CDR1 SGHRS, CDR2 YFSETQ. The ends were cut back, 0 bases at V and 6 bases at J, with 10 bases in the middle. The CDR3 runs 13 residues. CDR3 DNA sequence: TGCGCCAGCAGCTTGGTGGCTGGGGTCGAGCAGTACTTC. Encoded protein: CASSLVAGVEQYF.